The 13 T cell receptor beta chains reported below all come from one sample, sequenced in a study of beta chain features in type 1 diabetes. TCRB transcripts that were expressed got sequenced, as all of the isolated RNA had been reverse transcribed. The protocol was immunoSEQ multiplex PCR, while the TCRdb copy is restricted to in-frame clones and leaves out a portion. The data contain roughly 340,000 clones, 13% of them singletons. Study-level results: Researchers report that Type 1 diabetes patients had moderately but significantly shorter TCRB CDR3s across all four CD4+ subsets.

These TCRs' antigens remain unknown. Sequencing was performed on naive CD4+ T cells from blood. The receptors were gathered from a woman in her late teens or twenties with type 1 diabetes.

This clone has more than one count but fewer than ten. CDR3 DNA sequence: TGTGCCTGGAGTGGACAGGAGGATCAGCCCCAGCATTTT. Protein: CAWSGQEDQPQHF. The chain uses TRBV30 and TRBJ1-5, with D perhaps TRBD1 (6 bases). CDR1 is GTSNPN, CDR2 SVGIG, per germline (reference sequence). The CDR3 has 13 residues. The germline V and J ends were trimmed by 1 base and 5 bases, with 9 bases remaining between them.

This clone was found a few times. The chain joins TRBV4-2 to TRBJ2-7, with TRBD2 matching 10 bases. The V segment lost 1 base and the J segment 7 bases; nucleotides outside the gene matches: 10. The CDR3 covers 16 residues. The germline V gene encodes CDR1 LGHNA and CDR2 YNFKEQ. For the CDR3, the DNA is TGTGCCAGCAGCCAAGTAGGGCTAGCGGGAGCACCAGAGCAGTACTTC. It translates to CASSQVGLAGAPEQYF.

A few counts support this clone. This chain joins TRBV5-1 and TRBJ2-5, with D possibly being TRBD1 (6 bases). V lost 0 bases to trimming and J lost 4 bases, with 13 bases between them. The CDR3 consists of 15 residues. Germline V CDR1 and CDR2: SGHRS, YFSETQ. The CDR3 spells CASSLALQGGETQYF. CDR3 in DNA: TGCGCCAGCAGCTTGGCGTTACAGGGCGGAGAGACCCAGTACTTC.

This clone was observed a handful of times. This chain joins TRBV30 and TRBJ2-1; 9 bases are a match to TRBD2. After removal of 4 bases from V and 8 bases from J, the junction contained 6 bases not matched to a gene. The CDR3 has 13 residues. CDR1 and CDR2 (germline): GTSNPN, SVGIG (reference sequence). The CDR3 nucleotides read TGTGCCTGGATACGAGCGGGAGGCTATGAGCAGTTCTTC. Its translation is CAWIRAGGYEQFF.

CDR3: CASSPRSFTDTQYF. Written as DNA, the CDR3 is TGCGCCAGCAGCCCGCGTAGCTTCACAGATACGCAGTATTTT. The genes are TRBV5-1 and TRBJ2-3; D gene uncertain. CDR3 length: 14 amino acids. V was shortened by 4 bases and J by 2 bases, with 11 bases between the two germline ends. Germline V gene sequence: CDR1 SGHRS, CDR2 YFSETQ.

This clone was seen more than once but under ten times. The chain uses TRBV18 and TRBJ1-5; D is unresolved. From germline, CDR1 is KGHSH and CDR2 LQKENI. This CDR3 has 13 amino acids. The V end was cut by 1 base, the J end by 5 bases, with 6 bases between. This CDR3 reads CASSPQEDQPQHF. CDR3 nucleotide sequence: TGTGCCAGCTCACCACAGGAGGATCAGCCCCAGCATTTT. Based on the CDR3 plus reference TRBV18 and TRBJ1-5, the full variable domain is NAGVMQNPRHLVRRRGQEARLRCSPMKGHSHVYWYRQLPEEGLKFMVYLQKENIIDESGMPKERFSAEFPKEGPSILRIQQVVRGDSAAYFCASSPQEDQPQHFGDGTRLSIL.

The V gene is TRBV2, the J gene TRBJ1-1, with D tentatively TRBD1 (5 bases). This CDR3 has 15 residues. V lost 5 bases, J lost 4 bases, and 17 bases lay in between. Germline lookup yields CDR1 SNHLY and CDR2 FYNNEI. CDR3 nucleotide sequence: TGTGCCAGCAGTCGAAGTGTGGGACTTGGCACTGAAGCTTTCTTT. Protein: CASSRSVGLGTEAFF.

Only a few counts were recorded for this clone. The chain joins TRBV25-1 to TRBJ2-1, with a weak D call TRBD1 (6 bases). The germline V gene has CDR1 MGHDK and CDR2 SYGVNS. Trimming pared 2 bases from V and 5 bases from J, leaving 13 bases between. This CDR3 is 15 amino acids long. The CDR3 sequence is CASSEQWGQDNEQFF. The CDR3 region has the DNA TGTGCCAGCAGTGAACAGTGGGGACAAGACAATGAGCAGTTCTTC.

This clone came up a few times. The chain joins TRBV6-6 to TRBJ1-5; TRBD1 matches at 7 bases. J gave up 0 bases and V 2 bases, and 4 bases lay outside the gene matches. The CDR3 consists of 16 residues. Germline V lookup: CDR1 MNHNY, CDR2 SVGAGI (reference sequence). The CDR3 bases are TGTGCCAGCAGTTACCCGGGACAGCCTAGCAATCAGCCCCAGCATTTT. Its translation is CASSYPGQPSNQPQHF.

This clone has only a few counts. This chain connects TRBV27 to TRBJ2-1; 7 bases map to TRBD1. The germline V gene encodes CDR1 MNHEY and CDR2 SMNVEV (reference sequence). Germline trimming cut 5 bases from V and 0 bases from J; bases unmatched to any gene: 1. This CDR3 is built from 14 residues. Here the CDR3 reads CASSPGGSYNEQFF. CDR3 sequence (DNA): TGTGCCAGCAGTCCAGGGGGCTCCTACAATGAGCAGTTCTTC.

The V call is TRBV11-2, the J call TRBJ1-5; maybe TRBD1 (5 bases). With 5 bases removed from V and 7 bases from J, the gap between germline ends came to 12 bases. Germline V lookup: CDR1 SGHAT, CDR2 FQNNGV. The CDR3 is 13 residues long. Here the CDR3 DNA reads TGTGCCAGCAGCGTCGGGGGGGAACAGCCCCAGCATTTT. Its translation is CASSVGGEQPQHF.

The chain couples TRBV19 to TRBJ2-3; weak D call: TRBD2 (6 bases). CDR1 is LNHDA and CDR2 is SQIVND in the germline V gene (reference sequence). This CDR3 region has 14 residues. Trimming took off 3 bases at V and 6 bases at J, with 13 bases between the two ends. CDR3 residues: CASSIGGASDTQYF. As DNA, the CDR3 is TGTGCCAGTAGTATCGGGGGAGCGAGTGATACGCAGTATTTT. Full variable domain (rest looked up from reference TRBV19 and TRBJ2-3): DGGITQSPKYLFRKEGQNVTLSCEQNLNHDAMYWYRQDPGQGLRLIYYSQIVNDFQKGDIAEGYSVSREKKESFPLTVTSAQKNPTAFYLCASSIGGASDTQYFGPGTRLTVL.

This clone has more than one count but fewer than ten. The rearrangement links TRBV9 to TRBJ2-3, with 8 bases identical to TRBD2. The CDR3 runs to 17 residues. V shed 0 bases, J shed 0 bases, and the junction held 6 bases outside the gene matches. Looked up from germline, CDR1 is SGDLS and CDR2 is YYNGEE. The DNA for the CDR3 is TGTGCCAGCAGCGTAGGGGGTAGCGGGGCTAGCACAGATACGCAGTATTTT. Encoded protein: CASSVGGSGASTDTQYF.